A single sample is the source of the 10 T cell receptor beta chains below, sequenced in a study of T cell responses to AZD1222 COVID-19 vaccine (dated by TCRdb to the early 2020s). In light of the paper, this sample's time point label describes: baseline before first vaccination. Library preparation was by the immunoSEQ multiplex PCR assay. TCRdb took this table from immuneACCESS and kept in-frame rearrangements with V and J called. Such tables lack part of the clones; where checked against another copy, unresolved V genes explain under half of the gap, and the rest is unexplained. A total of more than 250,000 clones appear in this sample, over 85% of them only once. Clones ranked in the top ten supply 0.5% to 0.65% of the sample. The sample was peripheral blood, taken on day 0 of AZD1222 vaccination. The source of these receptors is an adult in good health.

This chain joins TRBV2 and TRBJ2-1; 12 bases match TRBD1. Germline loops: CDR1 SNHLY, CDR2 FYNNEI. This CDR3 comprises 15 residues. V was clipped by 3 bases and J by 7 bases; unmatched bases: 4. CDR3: CASSEGQGARNEQFF. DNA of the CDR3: TGTGCCAGCAGTGAGGGACAGGGGGCAAGGAATGAGCAGTTCTTC.

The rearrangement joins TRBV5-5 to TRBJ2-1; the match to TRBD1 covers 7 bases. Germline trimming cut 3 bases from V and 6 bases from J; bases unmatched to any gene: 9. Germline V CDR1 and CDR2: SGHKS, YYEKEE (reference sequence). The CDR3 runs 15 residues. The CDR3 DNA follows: TGTGCCAGCAGCTGGCCTGGGACAGTACGCAATGAGCAGTTCTTC. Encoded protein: CASSWPGTVRNEQFF.

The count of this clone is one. The CDR3 sequence is CASSQRQGRSPLHF. The CDR3 DNA reads TGTGCCAGCAGCCAAAGACAGGGTAGATCACCCCTCCACTTT. This chain connects TRBV14 to TRBJ1-6; 7 nucleotides line up with TRBD1. The CDR3 totals 14 residues. CDR1 and CDR2 from the germline V gene are SGHDN and FVKESK. Losses at the gene ends were 2 bases for V and 10 bases for J; bases not matched to a gene: 5.

The CDR3 DNA is TGTGCCATCAGTGGGGGCAGCTATAACTATGGCTACACCTTC. It is translated as CAISGGSYNYGYTF. The gene calls are TRBV10-3 and TRBJ1-2; weak D call: TRBD1 (5 bases). The CDR3 covers 14 residues. Germline CDR1 is ENHRY and CDR2 is SYGVKD. V lost 4 bases to trimming and J lost 1 base, with 10 bases between them.

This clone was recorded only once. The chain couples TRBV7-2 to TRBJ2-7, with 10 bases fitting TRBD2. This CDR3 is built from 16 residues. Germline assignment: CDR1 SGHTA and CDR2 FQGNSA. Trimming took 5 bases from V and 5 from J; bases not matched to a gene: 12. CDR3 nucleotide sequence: TGTGCCAGCAGCCTTCTTAGCGGGGGGCCAGCACACGAGCAGTACTTC. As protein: CASSLLSGGPAHEQYF.

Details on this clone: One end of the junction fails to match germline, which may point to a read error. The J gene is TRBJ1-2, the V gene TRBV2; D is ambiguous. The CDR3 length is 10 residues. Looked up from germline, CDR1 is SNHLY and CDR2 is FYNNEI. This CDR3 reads CASSEVGLNF. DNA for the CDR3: TGTGCCAGCAGTGAAGTAGGCCTAAACTTC. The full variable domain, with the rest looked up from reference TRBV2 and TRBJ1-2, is EPEVTQTPSHQVTQMGQEVILRCVPISNHLYFYWYRQILGQKVEFLVSFYNNEISEKSEIFDDQFSVERPDGSNFTLKIRSTKLEDSAMYFCASSEVGLNFGSGTRLTVV.

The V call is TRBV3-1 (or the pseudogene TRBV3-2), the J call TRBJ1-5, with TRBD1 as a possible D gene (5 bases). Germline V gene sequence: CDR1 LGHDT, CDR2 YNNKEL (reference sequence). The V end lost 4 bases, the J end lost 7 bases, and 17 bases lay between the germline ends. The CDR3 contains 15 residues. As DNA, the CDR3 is TGTGCCAGCAGCCCCTCTCGGGGGGTCACGCAGCCCCAGCATTTT. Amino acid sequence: CASSPSRGVTQPQHF.

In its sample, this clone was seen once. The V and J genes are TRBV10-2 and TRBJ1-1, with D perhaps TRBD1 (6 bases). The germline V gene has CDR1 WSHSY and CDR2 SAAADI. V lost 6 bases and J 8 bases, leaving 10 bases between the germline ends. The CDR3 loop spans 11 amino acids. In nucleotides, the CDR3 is TGCGCCAGCAGCTTGGGGACAGAAGCTTTCTTT. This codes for CASSLGTEAFF.

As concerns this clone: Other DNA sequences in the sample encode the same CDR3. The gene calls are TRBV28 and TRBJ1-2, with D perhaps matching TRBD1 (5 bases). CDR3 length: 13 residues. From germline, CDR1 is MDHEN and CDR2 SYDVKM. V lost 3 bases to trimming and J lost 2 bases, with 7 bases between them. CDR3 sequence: CASSFGGNYGYTF. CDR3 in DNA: TGTGCCAGCAGTTTTGGGGGGAACTATGGCTACACCTTC.

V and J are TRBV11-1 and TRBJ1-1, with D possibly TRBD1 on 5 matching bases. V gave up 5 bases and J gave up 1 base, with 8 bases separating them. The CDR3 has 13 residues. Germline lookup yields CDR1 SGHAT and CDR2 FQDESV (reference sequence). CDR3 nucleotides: TGTGCCAGCAGCACCGACAGGAACACTGAAGCTTTCTTT. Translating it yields CASSTDRNTEAFF.